The entry that follows covers one T cell receptor beta chain sequence. Its binding antigen is unknown. One base away there is no much larger clone; base qualities are not given. Relative to germline, V is 2 bases shorter and J is 0 bases shorter, with 6 bases between their ends. Counted from cysteine to phenylalanine, this CDR3 has 14 amino acids. Kept here is only the CDR3 DNA, which spans 42 bases and is read in frame from base 1. The germline V gene (reference sequence) yields SGHKS for CDR1 and YYEKEE for CDR2. The sample comes from a study of blood T cell repertoires in COVID-19 (dated by TCRdb to 2020 to 2022). Study-level background: Recovered participants in ImmuneRACE Cohort 3 were defined by two consecutive negative NP/OP PCR tests, clearance by a healthcare professional, or resolution of symptoms. The dataset comprised deeply sampled blood TCRbeta repertoires from subjects exposed to, actively infected with, or recovered from COVID-19. The material from the prospective study consisted of cDNA or gDNA derived from T cells, B-cell-depleted T cells, or PBMCs. Where available, HLA class I and class II types were taken from metadata supplied by the sample provider and were not determined by assay-based typing. The samples were drawn from two sources: the first 160 participants of the ongoing ImmuneRACE study, and over 950 subjects contributed by 6 global collaborators. A freely available public database, intended as a resource for researchers studying the immune response to SARS-CoV-2, is where the repertoires were released. Nearly every sample came with metadata listing a de-identified subject ID, COVID-19 status, age in years and sex. Samples covering the acute and convalescent phases of COVID-19 were provided by collaborators in the United States, Italy and Spain. Findings and caveats that apply to the study as a whole: Clinical and demographic metadata were provided uncurated, with the amount varying by source and participant.

In the prospective study, participants were about 18 to 95 years old, resided in under 30 geographic areas of the United States, and were enrolled through a virtual design. In the prospective study, participants were assigned to cohorts based on the clinical history participants reported in a screening survey and a study questionnaire. In the prospective study, whole blood, serum and a nasopharyngeal or oropharyngeal swab were collected from each participant by mobile phlebotomists. Participants in the prospective study had the option to provide additional blood draws and questionnaires over a roughly 2-month period. Blood samples from the prospective study were shipped frozen or at room temperature prior to DNA extraction. TCRbeta CDR3 regions were amplified from genomic DNA using the immunoSEQ Assay, a bias-controlled multiplex PCR. From the authors' description of their analysis: The number of nucleated cells in each sample was estimated by amplification of reference gene primers within the assay. Sequence reads were collapsed and filtered to measure the absolute abundance of every unique TCRbeta CDR3 rearrangement. For each sample, productive Simpson clonality was calculated as the square root of Simpson's diversity index over productive rearrangements. TCRdb stores this immuneACCESS table with in-frame sequences only. Part of the clones is absent; in the studies checked, under half of the shortfall reflects unresolved V genes, and no reason is known for the rest. That table supplies the V and J calls and clone size; D and trimming were determined from the DNA. Here the sample has fewer than 200,000 clones; 79% occur a single time. The top ten clones comprise under 20% of the sample.

This TCR derives from a woman between 65 and 79 years old in a cohort exposed to, infected with or recovered from COVID-19 (not recorded which). This sequence uses TRBV5-5 and TRBJ1-3; the D gene is perhaps TRBD1, on 6 matching bases. The sequencing input was PBMCs or T cells enriched from blood (not recorded which). The base sequence is TGTGCCAGCAGCTTACAGGGCTCTGGAAACACCATATATTTT. Its protein is CASSLQGSGNTIYF.